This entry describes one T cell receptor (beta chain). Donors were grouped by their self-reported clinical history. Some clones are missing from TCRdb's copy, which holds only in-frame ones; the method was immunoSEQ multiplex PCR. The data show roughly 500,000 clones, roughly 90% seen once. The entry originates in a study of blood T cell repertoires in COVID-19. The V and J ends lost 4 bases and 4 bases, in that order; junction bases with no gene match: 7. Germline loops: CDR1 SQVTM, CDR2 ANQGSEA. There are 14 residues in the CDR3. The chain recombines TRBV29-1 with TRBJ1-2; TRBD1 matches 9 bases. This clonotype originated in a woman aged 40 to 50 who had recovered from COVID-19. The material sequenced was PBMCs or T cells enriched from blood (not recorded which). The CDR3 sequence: CSVGDRDLGYGYTF. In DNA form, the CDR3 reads TGCAGCGTTGGGGACAGGGATTTGGGCTATGGCTACACCTTC.